Listed here are 13 T cell receptor beta chains from one sample, sequenced in a study of blood T cell repertoires in COVID-19. Data came from immunoSEQ multiplex PCR; TCRdb stores just in-frame clones and leaves some out. There are hundreds of thousands of clones in the sample; approximately 87% occur only once, and 2% to 2.5% lies in the top ten. Sequencing was carried out using peripheral blood. The receptors come from a woman in her forties or fifties with acute or convalescent COVID-19.

The chain carries TRBV7-2 and TRBJ2-7, with D unclear. CDR1 is SGHTA and CDR2 is FQGNSA in the germline V gene. V shed 1 base and J shed 2 bases, with 9 bases lying between them. This CDR3 is built from 14 residues. CDR3 amino acids: CASSLESRAYEQYF. The CDR3 DNA is TGTGCCAGCAGCTTAGAGTCCCGGGCCTACGAGCAGTACTTC.

This clone appeared a single time. CDR3 DNA sequence: TGTGCCAGTAGTATTGGGACAGGGGGGGATGAGCAGTTCTTC. This gives the protein CASSIGTGGDEQFF. The gene calls are TRBV19 and TRBJ2-1, with 11 bases matching TRBD1. V dropped 3 bases and J dropped 8; count of bases not matched to a gene: 3. CDR1 and CDR2 (germline): LNHDA, SQIVND (reference sequence). The CDR3 is 14 residues long.

The chain couples TRBV6-5 to TRBJ2-3, with TRBD2 matching over 9 bases. CDR3 length equals 14 residues. CDR1 and CDR2 (germline): MNHEY, SVGAGI. The V gene end was trimmed by 4 bases and the J gene end by 3 bases; junction bases not matched to a gene: 2. CDR3 in amino acids: CASSLAGETDTQYF. Here the CDR3 DNA reads TGTGCCAGCAGTTTAGCGGGAGAGACAGATACGCAGTATTTT.

This clone was counted a few times. The V and J genes are TRBV15 and TRBJ1-1; maybe TRBD1 (5 bases). Germline V gives CDR1 LNHNV, CDR2 YYDKDF (reference sequence). Between the trimmed V and J ends, which lost 0 bases and 3 bases, there was a span of 14 bases. This CDR3 comprises 16 residues. The CDR3: CATSRDRGRGDTEAFF. The CDR3 DNA is TGTGCCACCAGCAGAGATAGGGGCAGAGGAGACACTGAAGCTTTCTTT.

This rearrangement joins TRBV18 to TRBJ1-2; weak D call: TRBD1 (6 bases). Germline loops: CDR1 KGHSH, CDR2 LQKENI. Trimming cost V 0 bases and J 8 bases, with 10 bases left between them. CDR3 length: 13 amino acids. In DNA, the CDR3 is TGTGCCAGCTCACCACCGAACAGGGACGGCTACACCTTC. Translated: CASSPPNRDGYTF.

This clone was detected a few times. V gene TRBV28 combines with J gene TRBJ1-4; D is ambiguous. The CDR3 loop spans 13 amino acids. The V end lost 7 bases, the J end lost 8 bases, and 14 bases lay between the germline ends. CDR1 MDHEN and CDR2 SYDVKM come from the germline V gene. The CDR3 DNA reads as TGTGCCAGCACCGTTCCGGGGTACGAAAAACTGTTTTTT. This gives the protein CASTVPGYEKLFF.

This chain uses TRBV27 with TRBJ1-6; 7 bases are shared with TRBD1. V shed 6 bases and J 10 bases; nucleotides not matched to a gene: 6. Germline CDR1 MNHEY, CDR2 SMNVEV (reference sequence). The CDR3 is 13 residues long. The CDR3 sequence is CASRVQGRSPLHF. The CDR3 DNA is TGTGCCAGCAGGGTACAGGGGCGGTCACCCCTCCACTTT.

The CDR3: CASSLGRGPGGYLYEQYF. The DNA for the CDR3 is TGTGCCAGCAGCTTAGGCCGGGGCCCGGGAGGCTACCTCTACGAGCAGTACTTC. This rearrangement joins TRBV7-2 to TRBJ2-7, with 7 bases identical to TRBD2. The CDR3 extends over 18 amino acids. Germline loops: CDR1 SGHTA, CDR2 FQGNSA. With 1 base clipped from V and 3 bases from J, the junction kept 15 bases outside the gene matches.

The V call is TRBV9, the J call TRBJ2-5, with D perhaps TRBD2 (6 bases). V lost 4 bases to trimming and J lost 2 bases, with 12 bases between them. This CDR3 is built from 14 residues. Germline V lookup: CDR1 SGDLS, CDR2 YYNGEE. CDR3 sequence: CASSTPREQETQYF. Here the CDR3 DNA reads TGTGCCAGCAGCACCCCCCGGGAGCAAGAGACCCAGTACTTC.

The V gene is TRBV15, the J gene TRBJ1-1, with 7 bases identical to TRBD1. Germline V gene sequence: CDR1 LNHNV, CDR2 YYDKDF (reference sequence). The CDR3 runs 15 residues. The trim removed 2 bases at V and 0 bases at J, leaving 3 bases unmatched. The DNA of the CDR3 is TGTGCCACCAGCAGATCGGACAGGCTGAACACTGAAGCTTTCTTT. Its translation is CATSRSDRLNTEAFF.

The chain combines TRBV6-5 with TRBJ2-1; TRBD2 agrees at 7 bases. This CDR3 has 15 amino acids. Germline loops: CDR1 MNHEY, CDR2 SVGAGI. Trimming cost V 5 bases and J 0 bases; bases outside gene matches: 4. The DNA for the CDR3 is TGTGCCAGCAGTCGCGGGGGAAGCTCCTACAATGAGCAGTTCTTC. Its translation is CASSRGGSSYNEQFF.

The chain combines TRBV29-1 with TRBJ1-1, with unresolved D. V was pared by 3 bases and J by 1 base, with 6 bases between. The CDR3 has 12 residues. Germline CDR1 is SQVTM and CDR2 is ANQGSEA. The CDR3 spells CSVEAPNTEAFF. As DNA, the CDR3 is TGCAGCGTTGAGGCCCCGAACACTGAAGCTTTCTTT.

The chain uses TRBV7-2 and TRBJ1-2, with unresolved D. The CDR3 sequence is 13 residues long. Trimming stripped 2 bases from V and 2 bases from J, with 6 bases between. Germline loops: CDR1 SGHTA, CDR2 FQGNSA. CDR3 coding DNA: TGTGCCAGCAGCTTAAACTTCAACTATGGCTACACCTTC. Translated: CASSLNFNYGYTF.